This passage covers 28 T cell receptor beta chains from one sample sequenced in a study of OX40 agonist ivuxolimab in advanced cancers. Assay: immunoSEQ multiplex PCR; the TCRdb copy retains only in-frame clones and omits some. Found here are 91,000 or so clones, approximately 94% of them singletons; the top ten hold less than 0.2%. The sample was CD4+ or CD8+ T cells sorted from blood, taken in a trial of the OX40 agonist ivuxolimab. Source of these receptors: an adult with an advanced solid tumor such as melanoma, head and neck, liver or kidney cancer.

The table lists this clone with a count of one. The gene calls are TRBV18 and TRBJ1-5; D is perhaps TRBD1 (6 bases). The germline gives CDR1 KGHSH, CDR2 LQKENI. V lost 6 bases and J 4 bases, leaving 13 bases between the germline ends. The CDR3 consists of 14 residues. In DNA, the CDR3 is TGTGCCAGCTCCGGGGGGCAGAGGAATCAGCCCCAGCATTTT. Amino acids: CASSGGQRNQPQHF.

This clone was detected a few times. The genes are TRBV7-3 and TRBJ2-2, with 7 nucleotides matching TRBD1. The CDR3 loop spans 15 amino acids. V shed 2 bases, J shed 1 base, and the junction held 1 base outside the gene matches. Looked up from germline, CDR1 is SGHTA and CDR2 is FQGTGA. The CDR3 coding sequence is TGTGCCAGCAGCTTAGGGGACAGGAACACCGGGGAGCTGTTTTTT. Translating gives CASSLGDRNTGELFF.

This chain uses TRBV4-1 with TRBJ1-5; D not resolved. Trimming took 5 bases from V and 4 from J, leaving 15 bases between them. CDR1 is MGHRA, CDR2 YSYEKL, per germline. The CDR3 is made up of 15 amino acids. CDR3 region: CASSYYGDLNQPQHF. CDR3 in DNA: TGCGCCAGCAGCTATTACGGAGACCTTAATCAGCCCCAGCATTTT.

V usage is TRBV2 and J usage is TRBJ1-1; D not resolved. Trimming cost V 6 bases and J 3 bases, with 8 bases left between them. This CDR3 is 12 amino acids long. Germline CDR1 reads SNHLY; CDR2 reads FYNNEI. The CDR3 spells CASRFADTEAFF. The CDR3 DNA is TGTGCCAGCAGATTCGCCGACACTGAAGCTTTCTTT.

The chain has TRBV14 and TRBJ2-7, with 7 bases that match TRBD2. Germline V gene lookup returns CDR1 SGHDN and CDR2 FVKESK. This CDR3 comprises 16 residues. Germline trimming cut 0 bases from V and 1 base from J; bases unmatched to any gene: 6. CDR3 protein: CASSQDWGGSSYEQYF. The CDR3 bases are TGTGCCAGCAGCCAAGATTGGGGGGGATCATCCTACGAGCAGTACTTC.

The chain links TRBV11-2 to TRBJ1-5, with TRBD1 matching 8 bases. Germline assignment: CDR1 SGHAT and CDR2 FQNNGV. With 0 bases clipped from V and 6 bases from J, the junction kept 13 bases outside the gene matches. This CDR3 has 18 residues. The CDR3 DNA sequence: TGTGCCAGCAGCTTAGATCCGACAGGGGCCGCAAGTCTTCAGCCCCAGCATTTT. Its protein product is CASSLDPTGAASLQPQHF.

For this clone: A junction boundary mismatches the germline segment, possibly from a read error. V and J are TRBV7-2 and TRBJ2-1; 10 bases fit TRBD1. Germline V gene sequence: CDR1 SGHTA, CDR2 FQGNSA. This CDR3 spans 17 amino acids. CDR3 DNA sequence: TGTGCCAGCAGCTCCCGCCCCGGGACAGGGGCCTATAATGAGCAGTTCTTC. Its protein is CASSSRPGTGAYNEQFF.

The J gene is TRBJ2-5, the V gene TRBV6-1; perhaps TRBD1 as D (5 bases). The CDR3 sequence is 16 residues long. Germline values: CDR1 MNHNS, CDR2 SASEGT. The V gene lost 4 bases and the J gene lost 1 base, with 16 bases spanning the gap. In nucleotides, the CDR3 is TGTGCCAGCAGTGTAGGTACAGGCGGTACCCAAGAGACCCAGTACTTC. Protein sequence: CASSVGTGGTQETQYF.

The chain links TRBV7-2 to TRBJ1-1; D gene unclear. Trimming stripped 5 bases from V and 11 bases from J, with 15 bases between. Germline V gene data show CDR1 as SGHTA and CDR2 as FQGNSA. The CDR3 spans 12 residues. The CDR3 reads CASSQAGIGAFF. CDR3 DNA: TGTGCCAGCAGCCAGGCCGGGATTGGGGCTTTCTTT.

This clone has a count of ten or more. The gene calls are TRBV5-4 and TRBJ2-5; D not certain. Trimming removed 4 bases at V and 2 bases at J, with 9 bases between. Germline V gene sequence: CDR1 SGHNT, CDR2 YYREEE (reference sequence). The CDR3 contains 13 residues. The CDR3 nucleotides read TGTGCCAGCAGCCGAGAGACACAAGAGACCCAGTACTTC. This encodes CASSRETQETQYF.

V gene TRBV7-9 combines with J gene TRBJ2-3, with a weak D call TRBD1 (5 bases). The germline V gene encodes CDR1 SEHNR and CDR2 FQNEAQ (reference sequence). CDR3 length: 19 residues. V was shortened by 2 bases and J by 3 bases, with 24 bases between the two germline ends. In DNA, the CDR3 is TGTGCCAGCAGCTTACCCCGCGGCAGGGCGTCGGTAGGAACAGATACGCAGTATTTT. It specifies CASSLPRGRASVGTDTQYF.

About this clone: At one end, the junction sequence differs from germline, possibly due to a read error. V usage is TRBV5-6 and J usage is TRBJ1-2; D might be TRBD1 (6 bases). The germline V gene has CDR1 SGHDT and CDR2 YYEEEE. There are 12 residues in the CDR3. In DNA, the CDR3 is TGTGCCAGCAGCCGACAGGACGGCCCATTCTCCTTC. Its protein is CASSRQDGPFSF. Based on the CDR3 plus reference TRBV5-6 and TRBJ1-2, the full variable domain is DAGVTQSPTHLIKTRGQQVTLRCSPKSGHDTVSWYQQALGQGPQFIFQYYEEEERQRGNFPDRFSGHQFPNYSSELNVNALLLGDSALYLCASSRQDGPFSFGSGTRLTVV.

The table lists this clone with a count of one. V usage is TRBV5-5 and J usage is TRBJ2-5, with 10 bases that match TRBD2. Trimming at V came to 4 bases and at J to 1 base, leaving 7 bases not matched to a gene. Germline CDR1 is SGHKS and CDR2 is YYEKEE (reference sequence). This CDR3 spans 16 amino acids. The CDR3 region is CASSGTAGGPQETQYF. The DNA of the CDR3 is TGTGCCAGCAGCGGTACAGCGGGGGGGCCCCAAGAGACCCAGTACTTC.

The chain carries TRBV5-5 and TRBJ1-1; 7 nucleotides match TRBD1. With 0 bases clipped from V and 3 bases from J, the junction kept 2 bases outside the gene matches. This CDR3 has 14 residues. CDR1 and CDR2 from the germline V gene are SGHKS and YYEKEE (reference sequence). Here the CDR3 reads CASSLEGADTEAFF. The CDR3 region has the DNA TGTGCCAGCAGCTTGGAGGGGGCCGACACTGAAGCTTTCTTT.

The gene calls are TRBV7-9 and TRBJ1-3; maybe TRBD1 (5 bases). This CDR3 spans 14 amino acids. Germline CDR1 and CDR2: SEHNR and FQNEAQ (reference sequence). The CDR3 loop reads CGGAPSLTGNTIYF. The CDR3 bases are TGTGGAGGGGCACCCTCCTTAACTGGAAACACCATATATTTT.

The chain links TRBV5-1 to TRBJ2-7; 8 positions agree with TRBD2. CDR3 length: 15 residues. Germline CDR1 reads SGHRS; CDR2 reads YFSETQ. V gave up 4 bases and J gave up 0 bases; unmatched junction bases: 6. The CDR3 spells CASSPGGGSSYEQYF. The CDR3 DNA sequence: TGCGCCAGCAGCCCGGGAGGGGGATCCTCCTACGAGCAGTACTTC. The full variable domain, completed using reference TRBV5-1 and TRBJ2-7, is KAGVTQTPRYLIKTRGQQVTLSCSPISGHRSVSWYQQTPGQGLQFLFEYFSETQRNKGNFPGRFSGRQFSNSRSEMNVSTLELGDSALYLCASSPGGGSSYEQYFGPGTRLTVT.

The chain links TRBV7-2 to TRBJ2-6; TRBD1 agrees at 8 bases. The CDR3 loop spans 19 amino acids. In germline, CDR1 is SGHTA, CDR2 FQGNSA. V lost 5 bases and J lost 0; bases outside the gene matches: 12. The CDR3 reads CASSRYSQGGSSGANVLTF. The CDR3 region has the DNA TGTGCCAGCAGCCGCTATTCACAGGGGGGTAGCTCTGGGGCCAACGTCCTGACTTTC.

The chain couples TRBV19 to TRBJ2-5; D not resolved. This CDR3 spans 13 amino acids. Germline CDR1 and CDR2: LNHDA and SQIVND (reference sequence). The V and J ends lost 6 bases and 2 bases respectively, with 10 bases between them. The CDR3 spells CASSRALQETQYF. CDR3 coding DNA: TGTGCCAGTAGCCGGGCCCTACAAGAGACCCAGTACTTC.

The V gene is TRBV6-5, the J gene TRBJ1-1; 12 bases map to TRBD1. V dropped 0 bases and J dropped 9; count of bases not matched to a gene: 8. The CDR3 is 16 residues long. CDR1 and CDR2 from the germline V gene are MNHEY and SVGAGI. CDR3: CASSYSGGTGGTKAFF. DNA of the CDR3: TGTGCCAGCAGTTACTCGGGTGGGACAGGGGGCACAAAAGCTTTCTTT.

This rearrangement joins TRBV18 to TRBJ1-3; D uncertain. Between the trimmed V and J ends, which lost 0 bases and 0 bases, there was a span of 9 bases. This CDR3 is 16 amino acids long. Germline-derived CDR1 and CDR2 are KGHSH and LQKENI. The CDR3 region is CASSPPGSYSGNTIYF. CDR3 DNA: TGTGCCAGCTCACCACCGGGGAGCTACTCTGGAAACACCATATATTTT.

The chain links TRBV6-1 to TRBJ1-1, with a weak D call TRBD1 (5 bases). Germline V lookup: CDR1 MNHNS, CDR2 SASEGT. V was trimmed by 1 base and J by 5 bases, leaving 8 bases between them. The CDR3 extends over 13 amino acids. The CDR3 DNA reads as TGTGCCAGCAGTGAAGGGGGGGGGACTGAAGCTTTCTTT. Amino acid sequence: CASSEGGGTEAFF.

Concerning this clone itself: The junction departs from the called germline gene at one end, perhaps through a read error. This sequence joins TRBV7-7 and TRBJ1-2; D gene uncertain. This CDR3 contains 12 residues. Germline assignment: CDR1 SSHAT and CDR2 FNYEAQ (reference sequence). CDR3: CASSFRLYGYTF. As DNA, the CDR3 is TGTGCTAGCAGCTTCCGACTCTATGGCTACACCTTC.

This chain links TRBV5-1 with TRBJ2-7; D call uncertain. V dropped 0 bases and J dropped 0 bases, with 10 bases sitting between them. The germline gives CDR1 SGHRS, CDR2 YFSETQ. CDR3 length: 15 amino acids. This CDR3 reads CASSLGGSSSYEQYF. The CDR3, as DNA: TGCGCCAGCAGCTTGGGGGGTTCCTCCTCCTACGAGCAGTACTTC.

The chain employs TRBV4-2 and TRBJ2-2; perhaps D is TRBD1 or TRBD2 (5 bases each). The CDR3 covers 18 residues. V lost 2 bases and J 5 bases, leaving 21 bases between the germline ends. Germline V gene sequence: CDR1 LGHNA, CDR2 YNFKEQ. CDR3 sequence reads: CASSQLTTGAGRTGELFF. CDR3 nucleotide sequence: TGTGCCAGCAGCCAACTCACCACCGGGGCTGGGCGGACCGGGGAGCTGTTTTTT.

Here the CDR3 DNA reads TGTGCCAGCAGTTTCCGTGGCCCAATCAGGGACAATGAGCAGTTCTTC. Protein sequence: CASSFRGPIRDNEQFF. This chain uses TRBV27 with TRBJ2-1; a weak D match, TRBD1 (5 bases). Trimming stripped 3 bases from V and 5 bases from J, with 17 bases between. Germline CDR1 is MNHEY and CDR2 is SMNVEV (reference sequence). This CDR3 is 16 amino acids long.

The rearrangement joins TRBV9 to TRBJ2-1; D is perhaps TRBD1 (7 bases). The V gene's germline CDR1 is SGDLS and CDR2 YYNGEE. Trimming pared 3 bases from V and 5 bases from J, leaving 12 bases between. The CDR3 has 14 residues. This chain's CDR3 is CASSGRDRDNEQFF. The CDR3 DNA is TGTGCCAGCAGCGGGCGGGACAGAGACAATGAGCAGTTCTTC.

The rearrangement joins TRBV19 to TRBJ1-5, with 11 nucleotides matching TRBD1. CDR3 length: 17 residues. V was pared by 9 bases and J by 2 bases, with 12 bases of the junction left unmatched. The germline CDR1 and CDR2 sequences are LNHDA and SQIVND (reference sequence). Written as DNA, the CDR3 is TGTGCCAGCGCAGGACAGGGGGCTACCCTTGGCAATCAGCCCCAGCATTTT. Translated, it gives CASAGQGATLGNQPQHF.

The chain uses TRBV7-2 and TRBJ1-1, with TRBD1 as a possible D gene (6 bases). This CDR3 spans 13 amino acids. Deletions cut 4 bases from V and 7 bases from J, with 13 bases between. Germline V gene data show CDR1 as SGHTA and CDR2 as FQGNSA. The CDR3 region has the DNA TGTGCCAGCAGCTCTACAGGGACGGGTGAAGCTTTCTTT. Its protein is CASSSTGTGEAFF.